This T cell receptor beta chain was retrieved from a study of PD-1 blockade in classical Hodgkin lymphoma. The method was immunoSEQ multiplex PCR; TCRdb's version includes in-frame clones alone and lacks a portion of them. The sample contains around 19,000 clones, 75% to 85% of which appear only once. Germline loops: CDR1 MNHEY, CDR2 SVGAGI. CDR3 size: 13 residues. The V gene lost 2 bases and the J gene lost 6 bases, with 11 bases spanning the gap. All patients experienced relapse after autologous stem cell transplantation, and brentuximab vedotin exposure was variable. The specimen comprised peripheral blood mononuclear cells (PBMCs), sampled before the second cycle of nivolumab. This chain links TRBV6-5 with TRBJ2-7; possibly TRBD1 for D (5 bases). The sequence was obtained from a human donor with classical Hodgkin lymphoma. CDR3 residues: CASSYGERGEQYF. CDR3 DNA: TGTGCCAGCAGTTACGGCGAAAGGGGCGAGCAGTACTTC.